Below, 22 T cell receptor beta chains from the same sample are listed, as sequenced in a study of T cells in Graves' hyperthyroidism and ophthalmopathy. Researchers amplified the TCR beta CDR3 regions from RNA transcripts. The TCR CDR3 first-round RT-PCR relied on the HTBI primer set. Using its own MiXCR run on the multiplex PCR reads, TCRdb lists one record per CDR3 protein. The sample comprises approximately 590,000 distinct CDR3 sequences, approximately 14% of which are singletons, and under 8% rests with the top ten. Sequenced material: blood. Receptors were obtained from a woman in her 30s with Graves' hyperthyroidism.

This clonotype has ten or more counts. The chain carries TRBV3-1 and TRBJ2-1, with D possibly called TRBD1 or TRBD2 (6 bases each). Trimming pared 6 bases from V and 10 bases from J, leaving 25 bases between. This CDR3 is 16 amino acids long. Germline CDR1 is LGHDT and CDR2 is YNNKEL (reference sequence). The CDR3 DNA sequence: TGTGCCAGCAGTAACTCGGGACGGGGGACAAGTTACGAGCAGTTCTTC. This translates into CASSNSGRGTSYEQFF.

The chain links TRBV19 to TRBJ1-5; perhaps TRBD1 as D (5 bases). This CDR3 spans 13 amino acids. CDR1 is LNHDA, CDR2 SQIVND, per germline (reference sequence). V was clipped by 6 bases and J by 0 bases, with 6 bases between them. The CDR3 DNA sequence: TGTGCCAGTAGGAGGGGTAGCAATCAGCCCCAGCATTTT. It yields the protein CASRRGSNQPQHF.

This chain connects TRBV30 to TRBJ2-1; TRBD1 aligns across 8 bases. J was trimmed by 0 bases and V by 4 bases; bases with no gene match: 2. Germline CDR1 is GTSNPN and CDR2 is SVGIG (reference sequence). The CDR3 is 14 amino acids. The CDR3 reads CAWTGQGSYNEQFF. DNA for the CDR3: TGTGCCTGGACTGGACAGGGCTCCTACAATGAGCAGTTCTTC. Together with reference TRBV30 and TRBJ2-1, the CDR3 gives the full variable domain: SQTIHQWPATLVQPVGSPLSLECTVEGTSNPNLYWYRQAAGRGLQLLFYSVGIGQISSEVPQNLSASRPQDRQFILSSKKLLLSDSGFYLCAWTGQGSYNEQFFGPGTRLTVL.

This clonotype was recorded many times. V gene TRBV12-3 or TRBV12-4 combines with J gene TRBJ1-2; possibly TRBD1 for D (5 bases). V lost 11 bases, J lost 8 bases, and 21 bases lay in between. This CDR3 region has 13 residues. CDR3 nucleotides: TGTGCCTGCTTCAGGGTACGGGGAGGAGGCTACACCTTC. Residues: CACFRVRGGGYTF.

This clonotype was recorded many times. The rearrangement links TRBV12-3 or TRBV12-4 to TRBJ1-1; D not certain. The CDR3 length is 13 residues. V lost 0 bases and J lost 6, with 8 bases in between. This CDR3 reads CASSLALRSEAFF. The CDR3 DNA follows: TGTGCCAGCAGTTTAGCGCTAAGGTCTGAAGCTTTCTTT.

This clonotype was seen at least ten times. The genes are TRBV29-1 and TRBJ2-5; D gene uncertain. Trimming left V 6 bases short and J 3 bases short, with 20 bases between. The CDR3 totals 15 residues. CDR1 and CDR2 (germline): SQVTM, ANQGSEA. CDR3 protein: CSVNPIGTRKETQYF. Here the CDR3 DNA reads TGCAGCGTCAATCCCATCGGAACCCGGAAAGAGACCCAGTACTTC.

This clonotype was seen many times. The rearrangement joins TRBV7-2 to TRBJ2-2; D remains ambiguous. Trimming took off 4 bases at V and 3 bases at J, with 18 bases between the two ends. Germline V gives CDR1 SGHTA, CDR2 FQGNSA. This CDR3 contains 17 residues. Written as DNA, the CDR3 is TGTGCCAGCAGCTACCCTCGCGGTCAGTGGGACACCGGGGAGCTGTTTTTT. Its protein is CASSYPRGQWDTGELFF. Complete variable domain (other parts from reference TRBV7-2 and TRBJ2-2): GAGVSQSPSNKVTEKGKDVELRCDPISGHTALYWYRQSLGQGLEFLIYFQGNSAPDKSGLPSDRFSAERTGGSVSTLTIQRTQQEDSAVYLCASSYPRGQWDTGELFFGEGSRLTVL.

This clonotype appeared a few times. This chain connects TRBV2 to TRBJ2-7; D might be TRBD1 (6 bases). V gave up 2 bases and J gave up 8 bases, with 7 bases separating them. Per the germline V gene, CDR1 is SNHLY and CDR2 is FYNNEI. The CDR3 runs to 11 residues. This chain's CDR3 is CASSEQGQQYF. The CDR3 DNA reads TGTGCCAGCAGTGAACAGGGGCAGCAGTACTTC.

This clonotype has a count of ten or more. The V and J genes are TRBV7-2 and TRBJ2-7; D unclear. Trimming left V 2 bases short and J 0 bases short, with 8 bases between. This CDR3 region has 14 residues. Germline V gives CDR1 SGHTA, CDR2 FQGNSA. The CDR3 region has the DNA TGTGCCAGCAGCTTAACCCAGGCCTCCTACGAGCAGTACTTC. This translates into CASSLTQASYEQYF.

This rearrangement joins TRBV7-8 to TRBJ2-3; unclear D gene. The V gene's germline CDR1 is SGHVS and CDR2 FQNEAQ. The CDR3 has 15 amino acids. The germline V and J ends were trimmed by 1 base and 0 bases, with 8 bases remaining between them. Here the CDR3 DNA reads TGTGCCAGCAGCTTAGAGCAGATAAGCACAGATACGCAGTATTTT. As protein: CASSLEQISTDTQYF.

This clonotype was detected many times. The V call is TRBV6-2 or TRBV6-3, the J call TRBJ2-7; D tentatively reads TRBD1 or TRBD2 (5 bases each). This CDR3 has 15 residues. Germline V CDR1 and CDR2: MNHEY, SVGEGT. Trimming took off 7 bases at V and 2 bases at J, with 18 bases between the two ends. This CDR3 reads CASTAPRDGPYEQYF. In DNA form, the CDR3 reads TGTGCCAGCACAGCCCCCCGGGACGGTCCCTACGAGCAGTACTTC.

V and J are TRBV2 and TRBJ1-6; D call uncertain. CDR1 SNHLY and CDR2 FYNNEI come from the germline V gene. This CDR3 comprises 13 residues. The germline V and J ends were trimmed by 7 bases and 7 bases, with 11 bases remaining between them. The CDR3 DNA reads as TGTGCCAGCACGCCGGTAGCAAATTCACCCCTCCACTTT. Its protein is CASTPVANSPLHF.

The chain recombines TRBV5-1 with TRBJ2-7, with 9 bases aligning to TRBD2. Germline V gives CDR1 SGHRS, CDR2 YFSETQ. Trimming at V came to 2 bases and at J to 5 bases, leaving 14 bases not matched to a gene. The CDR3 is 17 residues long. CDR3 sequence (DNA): TGCGCCAGCAGCTTTTTGGCGGGAGGGCCACTTGGCCACGAGCAGTACTTC. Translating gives CASSFLAGGPLGHEQYF.

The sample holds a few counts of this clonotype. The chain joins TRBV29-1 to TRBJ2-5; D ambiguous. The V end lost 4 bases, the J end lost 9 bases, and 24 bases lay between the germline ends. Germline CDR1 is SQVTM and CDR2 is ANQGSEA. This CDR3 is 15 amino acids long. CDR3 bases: TGCAGCGTTGCCACTACGGACGGTGCCTCGGTTTCCCAGTACTTC. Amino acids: CSVATTDGASVSQYF.

The CDR3: CASNPQENQPQHF. CDR3 nucleotide sequence: TGTGCCAGCAACCCACAGGAGAATCAGCCCCAGCATTTT. J is TRBJ1-5 and V is TRBV2, with D possibly being TRBD1 (5 bases). Germline V gene data show CDR1 as SNHLY and CDR2 as FYNNEI. The CDR3 consists of 13 residues. V was cut by 7 bases and J by 4 bases, with 11 bases left in between.

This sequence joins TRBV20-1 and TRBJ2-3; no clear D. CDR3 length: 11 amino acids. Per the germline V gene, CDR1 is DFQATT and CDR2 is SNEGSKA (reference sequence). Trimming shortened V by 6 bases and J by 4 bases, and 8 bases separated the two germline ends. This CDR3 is CSARRSDTQYF. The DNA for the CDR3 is TGCAGTGCCCGAAGGTCAGATACGCAGTATTTT.

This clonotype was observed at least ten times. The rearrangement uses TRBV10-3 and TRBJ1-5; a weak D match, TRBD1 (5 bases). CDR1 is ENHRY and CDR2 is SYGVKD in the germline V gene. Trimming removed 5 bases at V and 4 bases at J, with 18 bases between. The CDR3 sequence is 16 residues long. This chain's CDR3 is CAISLGSGGANQPQHF. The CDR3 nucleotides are TGTGCCATCAGTCTAGGTAGTGGAGGGGCGAATCAGCCCCAGCATTTT.

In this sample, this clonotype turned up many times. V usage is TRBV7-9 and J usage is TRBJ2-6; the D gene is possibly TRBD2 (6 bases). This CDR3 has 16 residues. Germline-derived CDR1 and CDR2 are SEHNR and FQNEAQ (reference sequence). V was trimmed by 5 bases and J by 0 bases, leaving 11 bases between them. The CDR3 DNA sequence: TGTGCCAGCAGCCACGGCGGGGACTCTGGGGCCAACGTCCTGACTTTC. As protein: CASSHGGDSGANVLTF.

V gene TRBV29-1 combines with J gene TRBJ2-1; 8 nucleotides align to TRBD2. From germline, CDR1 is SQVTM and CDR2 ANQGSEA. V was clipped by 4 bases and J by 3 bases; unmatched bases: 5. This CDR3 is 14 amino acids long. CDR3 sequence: CSVGPGGRYNEQFF. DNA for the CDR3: TGCAGCGTTGGGCCGGGGGGGCGCTACAATGAGCAGTTCTTC.

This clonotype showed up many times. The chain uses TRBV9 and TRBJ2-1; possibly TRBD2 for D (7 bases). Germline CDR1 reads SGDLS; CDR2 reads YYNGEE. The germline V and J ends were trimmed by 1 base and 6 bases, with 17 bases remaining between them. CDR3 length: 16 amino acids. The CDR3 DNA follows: TGTGCCAGCAGCGTACCCGGCGGGGGCGGGAGCAATGAGCAGTTCTTC. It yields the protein CASSVPGGGGSNEQFF.

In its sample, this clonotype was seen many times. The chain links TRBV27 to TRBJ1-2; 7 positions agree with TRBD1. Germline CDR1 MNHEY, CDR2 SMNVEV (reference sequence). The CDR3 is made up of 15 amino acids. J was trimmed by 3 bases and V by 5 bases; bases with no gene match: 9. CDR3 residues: CASSPKPTGYYGYTF. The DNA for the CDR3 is TGTGCCAGCAGTCCGAAACCGACAGGGTACTATGGCTACACCTTC.

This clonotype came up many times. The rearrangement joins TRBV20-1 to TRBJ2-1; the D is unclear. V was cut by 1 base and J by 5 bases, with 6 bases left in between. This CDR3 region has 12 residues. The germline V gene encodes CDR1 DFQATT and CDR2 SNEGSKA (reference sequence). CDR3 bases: TGCAGTGCTAGAGGTCTTAACAATGAGCAGTTCTTC. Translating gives CSARGLNNEQFF.